The 8 T cell receptor beta chains presented below share a single source sample, sequenced in a study of PD-1 blockade in classical Hodgkin lymphoma. Measured with immunoSEQ multiplex PCR; TCRdb has only the in-frame clones, and not every one. The sample has about 21,000 clones, approximately 87% seen once. Time point noted: newly diagnosed, previously untreated cHL patient sample. The investigators isolated CD8+ T cells from thawed PBMCs using magnetic negative selection. Sequencing was done on a sample of CD8+ T cells from blood. Every receptor here comes from a human donor with classical Hodgkin lymphoma.

This clone was counted between two and nine times. J is TRBJ1-1 and V is TRBV19, with TRBD1 as a possible D gene (5 bases). This CDR3 region has 15 residues. Trimming shortened V by 5 bases and J by 1 base, and 14 bases separated the two germline ends. Germline CDR1 and CDR2: LNHDA and SQIVND (reference sequence). The CDR3 is CASSWGEGTNTEAFF. The DNA of the CDR3 is TGTGCCAGTAGTTGGGGGGAGGGGACGAACACTGAAGCTTTCTTT. The full variable domain, in which reference TRBV19 and TRBJ1-1 provide the parts outside the CDR3, is DGGITQSPKYLFRKEGQNVTLSCEQNLNHDAMYWYRQDPGQGLRLIYYSQIVNDFQKGDIAEGYSVSREKKESFPLTVTSAQKNPTAFYLCASSWGEGTNTEAFFGQGTRLTVV.

This clone was seen only a few times. The gene calls are TRBV5-1 and TRBJ2-3; 8 nucleotides line up with TRBD2. The CDR3 is made up of 18 amino acids. V lost 5 bases to trimming and J lost 4 bases; unmatched junction nucleotides: 18. CDR1 and CDR2 (germline): SGHRS, YFSETQ. CDR3 sequence (DNA): TGCGCCAGCAGTTTACGAGGAGTTAGCGGGGAGAGGGCAGATACGCAGTATTTT. Its translation: CASSLRGVSGERADTQYF.

The chain has TRBV10-3 and TRBJ1-1; 8 bases map to TRBD1. The CDR3 loop spans 13 amino acids. Per the germline V gene, CDR1 is ENHRY and CDR2 is SYGVKD. V lost 10 bases, J lost 8 bases, and 12 bases stayed unmatched. The CDR3 sequence is CATGDRLSSEAFF. The CDR3 DNA reads as TGTGCCACTGGGGACAGGTTATCTTCCGAAGCTTTCTTT.

This chain uses TRBV11-2 with TRBJ1-1, with a possible D match to TRBD1 (5 bases). Germline V CDR1 and CDR2: SGHAT, FQNNGV. The ends were cut back, 1 base at V and 4 bases at J, with 10 bases in the middle. The CDR3 is 14 amino acids. Written as DNA, the CDR3 is TGTGCCAGCAGCTTAGTAGTTGGGGGCACTGAAGCTTTCTTT. Protein product: CASSLVVGGTEAFF.

This clone has more than one count but fewer than ten. This rearrangement joins TRBV21-1 to TRBJ1-2; the table's D call, TRBD1, was not checked against the DNA. TRBV21-1 constitutes a pseudogene. This CDR3 region has 14 residues. CDR3 sequence (DNA): TGTGCCAGCCTGGGACAGGGAGATACTCGTGGCTACACCTTC. Protein product: CASLGQGDTRGYTF.

The CDR3 DNA follows: TGTGCCAGCTCACCATGGACCTACGAGCAGTACTTC. This gives the protein CASSPWTYEQYF. The chain employs TRBV18 and TRBJ2-7; D is unclear. Looked up from germline, CDR1 is KGHSH and CDR2 is LQKENI. The CDR3 consists of 12 residues. V lost 2 bases to trimming and J lost 2 bases, with 4 bases between them.

A few counts support this clone. The gene calls are TRBV25-1 and TRBJ1-2; D is unclear. Trimming cost V 11 bases and J 6 bases, with 13 bases left between them. This CDR3 comprises 11 residues. CDR1 and CDR2 (germline): MGHDK, SYGVNS. Here the CDR3 reads CAGPDLNGYTF. The CDR3 bases are TGTGCCGGACCCGATCTCAATGGCTACACCTTC.

This chain joins TRBV19 and TRBJ1-6; D uncertain. V was pared by 1 base and J by 6 bases, with 4 bases between. The CDR3 has 13 amino acids. Germline V gene sequence: CDR1 LNHDA, CDR2 SQIVND (reference sequence). DNA for the CDR3: TGTGCCAGTAGTATAGGGAGTAATTCACCCCTCCACTTT. Amino acid sequence: CASSIGSNSPLHF.